This T cell receptor beta chain was recovered during a study of T cells after yellow fever vaccination. Study-level points and caveats: The booster response re-showed most primary clones: roughly 97% CD4, approximately 86% CD8.

This clonotype was recorded a few times. Its antigen is as yet unknown. Per germline, CDR1 MNHEY and CDR2 SVGAGI. The CDR3 covers 16 residues. V was shortened by 6 bases and J by 4 bases, with 19 bases between the two germline ends. Conversion of TCR transcripts into cDNA relied on 5'RACE template switching, which added a universal primer site and UMIs. TCRdb fed the 5' RACE reads into MiXCR, producing one record per CDR3 protein. The data show 250,000 to 350,000 distinct CDR3 sequences, 7.5% to 9.5% seen once. The chain joins TRBV6-5 to TRBJ1-5, with D possibly being TRBD1 (5 bases). The receptor was derived from a man younger than 35 who received the YFV17D yellow fever vaccine. The sequences come from CD4+ T cells sorted from PBMCs, collected 5 days after the yellow fever booster vaccination. CDR3 loop: CASSRPPGPRNQPQHF. The DNA for the CDR3 is TGTGCCAGCAGCCGACCGCCGGGACCGCGAAATCAGCCCCAGCATTTT.